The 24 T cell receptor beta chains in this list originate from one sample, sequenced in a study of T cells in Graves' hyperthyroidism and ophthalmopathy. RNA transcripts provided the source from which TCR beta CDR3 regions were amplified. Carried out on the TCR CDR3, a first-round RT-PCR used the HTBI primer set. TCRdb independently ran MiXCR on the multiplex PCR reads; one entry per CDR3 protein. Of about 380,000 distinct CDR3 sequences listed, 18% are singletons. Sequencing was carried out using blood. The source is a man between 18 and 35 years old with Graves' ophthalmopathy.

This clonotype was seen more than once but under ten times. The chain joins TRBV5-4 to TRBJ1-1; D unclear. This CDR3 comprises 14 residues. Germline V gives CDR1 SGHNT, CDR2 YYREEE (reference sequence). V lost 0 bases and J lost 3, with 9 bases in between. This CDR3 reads CASSLGREYTEAFF. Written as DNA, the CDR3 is TGTGCCAGCAGCTTGGGAAGGGAGTACACTGAAGCTTTCTTT.

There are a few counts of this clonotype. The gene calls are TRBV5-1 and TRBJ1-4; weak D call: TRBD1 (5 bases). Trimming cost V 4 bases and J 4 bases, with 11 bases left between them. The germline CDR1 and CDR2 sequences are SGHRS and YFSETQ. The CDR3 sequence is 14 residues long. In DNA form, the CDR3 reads TGCGCCAGCAGCCAAGGGGAGCATAATGAAAAACTGTTTTTT. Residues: CASSQGEHNEKLFF.

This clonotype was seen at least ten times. CDR3 loop: CASSLVVAGTSYEQYF. In nucleotides, the CDR3 is TGTGCCAGCAGCTTAGTGGTAGCGGGGACCTCCTACGAGCAGTACTTC. The J gene is TRBJ2-7, the V gene TRBV7-8; the match to TRBD2 covers 8 bases. This CDR3 is built from 16 residues. J gave up 0 bases and V 1 base, and 5 bases lay outside the gene matches. The germline gives CDR1 SGHVS, CDR2 FQNEAQ.

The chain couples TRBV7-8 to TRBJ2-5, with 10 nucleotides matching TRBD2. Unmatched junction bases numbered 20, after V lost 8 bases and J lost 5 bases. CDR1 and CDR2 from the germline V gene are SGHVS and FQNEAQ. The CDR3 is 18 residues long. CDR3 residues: CASSPQEALAGGPETQYF. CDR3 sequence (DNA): TGTGCCAGCTCACCACAAGAAGCGTTAGCGGGGGGCCCGGAGACCCAGTACTTC.

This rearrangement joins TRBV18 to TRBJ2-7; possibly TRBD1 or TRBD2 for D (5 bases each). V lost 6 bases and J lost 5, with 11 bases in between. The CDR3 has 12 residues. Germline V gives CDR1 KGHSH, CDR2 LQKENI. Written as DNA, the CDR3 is TGTGCCAGCTCCTCGGGGCAGAACGAGCAGTACTTC. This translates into CASSSGQNEQYF.

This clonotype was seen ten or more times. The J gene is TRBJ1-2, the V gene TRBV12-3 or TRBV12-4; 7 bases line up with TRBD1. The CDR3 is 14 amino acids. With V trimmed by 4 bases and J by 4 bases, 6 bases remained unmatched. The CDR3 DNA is TGTGCCAGCAGTTGGACAGGCCTCTCCTATGGCTACACCTTC. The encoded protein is CASSWTGLSYGYTF.

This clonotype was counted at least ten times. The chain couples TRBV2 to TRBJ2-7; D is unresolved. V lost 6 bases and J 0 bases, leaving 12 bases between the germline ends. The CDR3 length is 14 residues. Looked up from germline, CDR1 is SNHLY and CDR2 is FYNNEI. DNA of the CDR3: TGTGCCAGCAGGGACCCCCGGAGCTCCTACGAGCAGTACTTC. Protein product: CASRDPRSSYEQYF. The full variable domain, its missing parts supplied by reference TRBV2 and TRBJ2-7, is EPEVTQTPSHQVTQMGQEVILRCVPISNHLYFYWYRQILGQKVEFLVSFYNNEISEKSEIFDDQFSVERPDGSNFTLKIRSTKLEDSAMYFCASRDPRSSYEQYFGPGTRLTVT.

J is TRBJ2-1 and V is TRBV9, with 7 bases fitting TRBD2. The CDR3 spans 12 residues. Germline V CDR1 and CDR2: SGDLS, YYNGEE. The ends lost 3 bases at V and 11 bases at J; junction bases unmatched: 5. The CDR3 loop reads CASSGQRDQQFF. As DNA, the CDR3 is TGTGCCAGCAGCGGCCAGCGGGACCAGCAGTTCTTC.

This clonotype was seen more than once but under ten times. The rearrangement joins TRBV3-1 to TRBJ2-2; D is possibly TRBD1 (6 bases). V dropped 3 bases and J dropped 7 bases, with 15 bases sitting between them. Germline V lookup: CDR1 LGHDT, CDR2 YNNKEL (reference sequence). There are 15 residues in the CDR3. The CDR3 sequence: CASSQYQGRGGELFF. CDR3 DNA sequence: TGTGCCAGCAGCCAGTACCAGGGGCGAGGCGGGGAGCTGTTTTTT.

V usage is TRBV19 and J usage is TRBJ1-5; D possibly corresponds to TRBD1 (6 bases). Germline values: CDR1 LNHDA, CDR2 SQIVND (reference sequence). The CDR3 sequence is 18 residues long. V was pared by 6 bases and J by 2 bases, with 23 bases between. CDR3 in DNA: TGTGCCAGTAGCCGACCTATTGGGGGGCTGGTAGGCAATCAGCCCCAGCATTTT. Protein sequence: CASSRPIGGLVGNQPQHF. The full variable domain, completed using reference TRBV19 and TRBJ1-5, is DGGITQSPKYLFRKEGQNVTLSCEQNLNHDAMYWYRQDPGQGLRLIYYSQIVNDFQKGDIAEGYSVSREKKESFPLTVTSAQKNPTAFYLCASSRPIGGLVGNQPQHFGDGTRLSIL.

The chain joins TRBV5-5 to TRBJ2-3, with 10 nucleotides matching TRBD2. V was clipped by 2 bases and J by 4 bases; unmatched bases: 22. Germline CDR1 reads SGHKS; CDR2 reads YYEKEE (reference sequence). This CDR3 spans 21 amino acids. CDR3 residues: CASSFMTLAGGSNKVSDTQYF. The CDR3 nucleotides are TGTGCCAGCAGCTTCATGACCTTAGCGGGGGGTAGTAACAAGGTCTCAGATACGCAGTATTTT.

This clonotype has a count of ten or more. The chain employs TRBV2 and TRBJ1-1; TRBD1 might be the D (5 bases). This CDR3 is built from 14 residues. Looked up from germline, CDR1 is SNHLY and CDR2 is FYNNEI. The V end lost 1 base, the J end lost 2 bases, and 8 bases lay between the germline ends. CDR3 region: CASSEGGVNTEAFF. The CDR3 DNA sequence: TGTGCCAGCAGTGAAGGAGGGGTAAACACTGAAGCTTTCTTT.

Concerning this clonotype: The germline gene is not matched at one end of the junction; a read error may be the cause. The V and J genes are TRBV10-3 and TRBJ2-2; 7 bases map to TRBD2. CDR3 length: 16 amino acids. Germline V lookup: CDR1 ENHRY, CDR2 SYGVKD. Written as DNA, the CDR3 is TGTGTCATCATCCGACTCGGCGGGGGTAACACCGGGGAGCTGTTTTTT. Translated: CVIIRLGGGNTGELFF.

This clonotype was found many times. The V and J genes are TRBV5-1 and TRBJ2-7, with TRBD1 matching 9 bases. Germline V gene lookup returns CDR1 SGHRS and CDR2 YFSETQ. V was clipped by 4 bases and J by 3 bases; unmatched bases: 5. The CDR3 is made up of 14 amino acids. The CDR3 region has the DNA TGCGCCAGCAGCGGGACAGGGATTATCTACGAGCAGTACTTC. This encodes CASSGTGIIYEQYF.

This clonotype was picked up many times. The CDR3: CASSSRTGYTDTQYF. CDR3 sequence (DNA): TGTGCCAGCAGTTCACGGACAGGGTACACAGATACGCAGTATTTT. The chain combines TRBV27 with TRBJ2-3, with TRBD1 matching 8 bases. The CDR3 sequence is 15 residues long. Germline V gives CDR1 MNHEY, CDR2 SMNVEV (reference sequence). The J segment lost 2 bases and the V segment lost 4 bases, leaving 5 bases of the junction unmatched.

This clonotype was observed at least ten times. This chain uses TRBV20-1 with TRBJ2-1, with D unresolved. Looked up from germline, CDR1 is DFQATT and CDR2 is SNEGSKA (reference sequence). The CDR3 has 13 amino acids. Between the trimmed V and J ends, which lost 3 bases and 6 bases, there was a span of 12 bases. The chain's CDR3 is CSARDLMGNEQFF. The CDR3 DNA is TGCAGTGCTAGGGACCTCATGGGCAATGAGCAGTTCTTC.

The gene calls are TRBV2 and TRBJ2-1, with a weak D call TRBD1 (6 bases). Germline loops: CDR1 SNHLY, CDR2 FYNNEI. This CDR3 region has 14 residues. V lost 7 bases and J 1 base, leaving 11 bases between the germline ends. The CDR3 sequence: CASTSTGSYNEQFF. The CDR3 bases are TGTGCCAGCACCTCAACAGGGTCCTACAATGAGCAGTTCTTC.

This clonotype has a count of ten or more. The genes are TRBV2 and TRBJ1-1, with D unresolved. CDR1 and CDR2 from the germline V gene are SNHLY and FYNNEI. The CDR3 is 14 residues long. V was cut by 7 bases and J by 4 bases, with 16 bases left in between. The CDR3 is CASTFPSLVTEAFF. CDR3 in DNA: TGTGCCAGCACCTTCCCGAGCCTCGTCACTGAAGCTTTCTTT.

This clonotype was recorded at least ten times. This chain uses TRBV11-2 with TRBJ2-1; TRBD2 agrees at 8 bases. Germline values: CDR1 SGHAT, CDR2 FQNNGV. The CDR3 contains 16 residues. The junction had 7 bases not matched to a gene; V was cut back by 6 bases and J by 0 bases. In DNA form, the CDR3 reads TGTGCCAGCAGACCTATAGCGGGGCGCTCCTACAATGAGCAGTTCTTC. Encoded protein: CASRPIAGRSYNEQFF.

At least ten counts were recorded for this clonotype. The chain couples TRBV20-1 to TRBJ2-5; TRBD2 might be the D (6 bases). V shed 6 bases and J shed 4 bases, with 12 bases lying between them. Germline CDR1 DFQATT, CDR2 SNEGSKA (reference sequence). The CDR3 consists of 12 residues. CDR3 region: CSANGGGETQYF. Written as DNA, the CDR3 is TGCAGTGCCAACGGGGGAGGAGAGACCCAGTACTTC.

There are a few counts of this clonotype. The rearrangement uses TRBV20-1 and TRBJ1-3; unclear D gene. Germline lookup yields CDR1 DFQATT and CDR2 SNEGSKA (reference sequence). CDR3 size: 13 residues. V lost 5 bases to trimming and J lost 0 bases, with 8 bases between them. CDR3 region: CSAPRHSGNTIYF. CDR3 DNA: TGCAGTGCTCCAAGACACTCTGGAAACACCATATATTTT.

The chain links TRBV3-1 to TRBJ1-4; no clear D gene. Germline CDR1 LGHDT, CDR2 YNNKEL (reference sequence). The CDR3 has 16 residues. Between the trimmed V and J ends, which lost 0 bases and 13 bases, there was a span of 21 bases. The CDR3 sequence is CASSQDSAEEEGRLFF. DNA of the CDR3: TGTGCCAGCAGCCAAGATTCGGCCGAAGAGGAGGGTAGACTGTTTTTT.

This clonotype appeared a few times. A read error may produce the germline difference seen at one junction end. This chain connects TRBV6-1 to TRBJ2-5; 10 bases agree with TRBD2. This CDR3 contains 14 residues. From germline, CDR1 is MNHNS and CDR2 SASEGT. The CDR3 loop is CASREAGGQETQYF. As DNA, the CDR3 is TGTGCCAGCAGGGAAGCGGGGGGGCAGGAGACCCAGTACTTC.

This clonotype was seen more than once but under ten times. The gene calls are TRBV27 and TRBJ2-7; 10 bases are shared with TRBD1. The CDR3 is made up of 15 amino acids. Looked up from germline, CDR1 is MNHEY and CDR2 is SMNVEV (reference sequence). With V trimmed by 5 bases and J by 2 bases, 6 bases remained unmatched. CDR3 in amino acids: CASSLGTGVAYEQYF. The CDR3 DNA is TGTGCCAGCAGTCTAGGGACAGGGGTAGCCTACGAGCAGTACTTC.